The T cell receptor (beta chain) under discussion was sequenced for a study of shared clonotypes between healthy human individuals. Study-level results: When compared with the clonotypes that were shared by all four sorted-subset donors, the non-shared clonotypes turned out to have lower generation probabilities.

Germline V gene sequence: CDR1 MNHEY, CDR2 SVGAGI. The CDR3 is 13 residues long. V shed 8 bases and J shed 7 bases, with 14 bases lying between them. Concerning this clone: Antigen: not known.

The authors distributed each subset's genomic DNA evenly over several immunoSEQ plates. The protocol was immunoSEQ multiplex PCR, while the TCRdb copy is restricted to in-frame clones and leaves out a portion. The repertoire consists of roughly 2 million clones, with nearly 97% occurring once and the leading ten covering roughly 0.13%. This TCR was recovered from a man aged 18 to 30 in good health. Sequencing was performed on naive CD4+ T cells sorted from blood. Stated subset: CD45RA+ positively selected. The V call is TRBV6-5, the J call TRBJ1-4; D is possibly TRBD1 (5 bases). The CDR3 loop is CASVNVGTEKLFF. Here the CDR3 DNA reads TGTGCCAGCGTTAACGTCGGGACTGAAAAACTGTTTTTT.